This T cell receptor (beta chain) stems from a study of control samples from healthy donors and cancer patients. Data came from immunoSEQ multiplex PCR; TCRdb stores just in-frame clones and leaves some out. The sample lists around 99,000 clones; over 75% were seen once. This clone was seen more than once but under ten times. This TCR derives from a human donor in good health. The donor label of this sample is uncertain. The sample taken for sequencing was blood.

The CDR3 bases are TGTGCCAGCAGCTTGGGTAGGGGCCGGGGCTTAGAGGGAGCTTTCTTT. It specifies CASSLGRGRGLEGAFF. The chain carries TRBV11-2 and TRBJ1-1, with a possible D match to TRBD1 (5 bases). This CDR3 comprises 16 residues. V was shortened by 3 bases and J by 10 bases, with 24 bases between the two germline ends. In germline, CDR1 is SGHAT, CDR2 FQNNGV.